These 28 T cell receptor beta chains share one sample of origin, sequenced in a study of T cell clonality in common variable immunodeficiency. The protocol was immunoSEQ multiplex PCR, while the TCRdb copy is restricted to in-frame clones and leaves out a portion. The specimen has 23,000 or so clones, none found just once. Whole-study findings and limits: Fewer deletions and N-nucleotide insertions were reportedly seen in common variable immunodeficiency TCR beta sequences.

These receptors have no identified antigens. The material sequenced was peripheral blood mononuclear cells. The receptors here all came from a human donor with common variable immunodeficiency.

This clone was observed many times. The read terminates 3 residues ahead of where the CDR3 ends, so the germline J gene completes it. The V and J genes are TRBV7-9 and TRBJ2-3; D call uncertain. Germline V lookup: CDR1 SEHNR, CDR2 FQNEAQ (reference sequence). The V gene lost 7 bases and the J gene lost 7 bases, with 21 bases spanning the gap. The CDR3 totals 15 residues. CDR3 residues: CASTSGPSLWNTQYF. CDR3 DNA, as far as it was read: TGTGCCAGCACCTCTGGGCCTTCTTTATGGAATACG.

A note on this clone: The read is 3 residues too short to cover the CDR3 end, so that end is filled in from the germline J gene. This rearrangement joins TRBV18 to TRBJ1-1; D is possibly TRBD1 (5 bases). This CDR3 has 15 amino acids. From germline, CDR1 is KGHSH and CDR2 LQKENI. V lost 7 bases, J lost 0 bases, and 15 bases lay in between. The covered CDR3 bases are TGTGCCAGCTACCCTCGGACAAACATGAACACTGAA. It yields the protein CASYPRTNMNTE. In full, the CDR3 is CASYPRTNMNTEAFF.

Concerning this clone: The DNA ends 3 residues before the CDR3 does, and the rest of the CDR3 is filled in from the germline J gene. The V call is TRBV18, the J call TRBJ2-1; 10 bases are a match to TRBD2. The junction had 17 bases not matched to a gene; V was cut back by 3 bases and J by 0 bases. Germline CDR1 is KGHSH and CDR2 is LQKENI. The CDR3 has 21 residues. The CDR3 is CASSPQPPLAGVQSSYNEQFF. The DNA read from the CDR3 is TGTGCCAGCTCACCGCAACCCCCCCTAGCGGGGGTGCAGAGCTCCTACAATGAG.

As to this clone: The read comes to an end 3 residues before the CDR3 does, leaving the germline J gene to fill in the end. The rearrangement joins TRBV2 to TRBJ2-1, with D perhaps TRBD1 (5 bases). Germline CDR1 SNHLY, CDR2 FYNNEI. The CDR3 is 14 amino acids. The V gene lost 8 bases and the J gene lost 7 bases, with 18 bases spanning the gap. CDR3 sequence: CASRPGGPGNEQFF. Incomplete CDR3 DNA: TGTGCCAGCCGACCAGGTGGCCCAGGGAATGAG.

This clone has a handful of counts. The CDR3 end falls 3 residues outside the read, so it is completed with the germline J gene. The V and J genes are TRBV29-1 and TRBJ1-4; D gene uncertain. The CDR3 runs to 14 residues. V was clipped by 0 bases and J by 8 bases, with 13 bases between them. Per the germline V gene, CDR1 is SQVTM and CDR2 is ANQGSEA. Partial CDR3 DNA: TGCAGCGTTGAAGATAGGCAGGAAGAGGAAAAA. Translating gives CSVEDRQEEEK. The whole CDR3 is CSVEDRQEEEKLFF.

For this clone: The missing CDR3 end, 3 residues past where the read stops, is filled in from the germline J gene. The chain combines TRBV7-6 with TRBJ2-1, with 9 bases aligning to TRBD2. There are 16 residues in the CDR3. The J segment lost 4 bases and the V segment lost 0 bases, leaving 4 bases of the junction unmatched. Germline V gene data show CDR1 as SGHVS and CDR2 as FNYEAQ. The CDR3 region is CASSLARGGLYNEQFF. The sequenced CDR3 bases are TGTGCCAGCAGCTTAGCGCGGGGGGGCCTGTACAATGAG.

As regards this clone: Read coverage stops 3 residues before the CDR3 terminus; the germline J gene supplies the remainder. J is TRBJ1-1 and V is TRBV19; maybe TRBD1 (5 bases). V dropped 3 bases and J dropped 3 bases, with 11 bases sitting between them. This CDR3 contains 14 residues. Germline V CDR1 and CDR2: LNHDA, SQIVND (reference sequence). The CDR3 loop is CASSIREWDTEAFF. Partial CDR3 DNA: TGTGCCAGTAGTATCAGGGAATGGGACACTGAA. The whole variable domain, remainder taken from reference TRBV19 and TRBJ1-1, is DGGITQSPKYLFRKEGQNVTLSCEQNLNHDAMYWYRQDPGQGLRLIYYSQIVNDFQKGDIAEGYSVSREKKESFPLTVTSAQKNPTAFYLCASSIREWDTEAFFGQGTRLTVV.

This clone was seen ten or more times. This CDR3 is CASSELRYEQYF. The covered CDR3 bases are TGTGCCAGCAGTGAATTGAGGTACGAG. The gene calls are TRBV6-1 and TRBJ2-7; D gene uncertain. Read data end 3 residues before the CDR3 end; the end is taken from the germline J gene. V lost 2 bases, J lost 4 bases, and 6 bases lay in between. The germline V gene encodes CDR1 MNHNS and CDR2 SASEGT. This CDR3 is built from 12 residues.

Comment on this clone: The read is 3 residues too short to cover the CDR3 end, so that end is filled in from the germline J gene. The chain joins TRBV18 to TRBJ2-2; a weak D match, TRBD1 (6 bases). Trimming took 6 bases from V and 0 from J, leaving 11 bases between them. The CDR3 contains 15 residues. Germline CDR1 KGHSH, CDR2 LQKENI. The CDR3 DNA, read in part, is TGTGCCAGCTCCCTCGGACAGCCGAACACCGGGGAG. It codes for CASSLGQPNTGE. The complete CDR3 protein is CASSLGQPNTGELFF.

This clone appeared a few times. From the germline J gene comes the end of the CDR3, since the read stops 3 residues before it. This chain joins TRBV2 and TRBJ2-5; 12 nucleotides line up with TRBD2. The CDR3 sequence is 16 residues long. Germline V gives CDR1 SNHLY, CDR2 FYNNEI. Losses at the gene ends were 2 bases for V and 4 bases for J; bases not matched to a gene: 5. The CDR3 protein is CASSEKLAGGPETQYF. The part of the CDR3 DNA that was read is TGTGCCAGCAGTGAAAAGCTAGCGGGAGGGCCAGAGACC.

This clone was seen at least ten times. Read sequence stops 3 residues before the CDR3 end, and the germline J gene provides the missing end. This sequence joins TRBV30 and TRBJ2-4, with no clear D. The CDR3 length is 15 residues. Trimming shortened V by 4 bases and J by 0 bases, and 13 bases separated the two germline ends. CDR1 GTSNPN and CDR2 SVGIG come from the germline V gene (reference sequence). CDR3 loop: CAWTNGAGAKNIQYF. The covered CDR3 bases are TGTGCCTGGACTAATGGTGCCGGAGCCAAAAACATT.

Details on this clone: Read data end 3 residues before the CDR3 end; the end is taken from the germline J gene. This chain connects TRBV2 to TRBJ1-3; D is unclear. This CDR3 has 14 amino acids. Germline loops: CDR1 SNHLY, CDR2 FYNNEI. V lost 0 bases and J 4 bases, leaving 7 bases between the germline ends. This CDR3 reads CASSEASGGNTIYF. The DNA read from the CDR3 is TGTGCCAGCAGTGAAGCCTCGGGGGGAAACACC.

The sample holds a few counts of this clone. The observed sequence ends 3 residues before the CDR3 terminus, with the missing tail filled in from the germline J gene. The genes are TRBV19 and TRBJ1-1; D is perhaps TRBD1 (5 bases). This CDR3 region has 17 residues. CDR1 and CDR2 from the germline V gene are LNHDA and SQIVND (reference sequence). Trimming took 7 bases from V and 4 from J, leaving 25 bases between them. The sequenced CDR3 bases are TGTGCCAGTATTGCGACTAGTGCGGCAGGGTTTATCACTGAA. Residues: CASIATSAAGFITE. The full CDR3 sequence reads CASIATSAAGFITEAFF.

Comments on this clone: The read finishes 3 residues shy of the CDR3 end, and the germline J gene is used to complete it. V and J are TRBV13 and TRBJ1-3, with a possible D match to TRBD1 (5 bases). From germline, CDR1 is PRHDT and CDR2 FYEKMQ (reference sequence). The CDR3 contains 14 residues. The germline V and J ends were trimmed by 0 bases and 8 bases, with 11 bases remaining between them. The CDR3 bases that were read are TGTGCCAGCAGCTTAGGGACGGAGGGGCACACC. It specifies CASSLGTEGHT. The whole CDR3 sequence reads CASSLGTEGHTIYF.

On this clone: The CDR3 goes on 3 residues after the read ends, and that part is filled in from the germline J gene. The chain is built from TRBV6-1 and TRBJ1-2; the D gene is possibly TRBD1 (6 bases). Germline-derived CDR1 and CDR2 are MNHNS and SASEGT. This CDR3 is built from 14 residues. The CDR3 sequence is CASSEGQGMEGYTF. The sequenced part of the CDR3 DNA is TGTGCCAGCAGTGAAGGGCAGGGGATGGAAGGC.

With regard to this clone: The sequence runs out 3 residues before the end of the CDR3; the remainder is reconstructed from the germline J gene. The rearrangement uses TRBV19 and TRBJ1-5; D possibly corresponds to TRBD1 (6 bases). The CDR3 contains 18 residues. Deletions cut 4 bases from V and 1 base from J, with 20 bases between. Germline loops: CDR1 LNHDA, CDR2 SQIVND (reference sequence). CDR3 sequence: CASSTDPRGSVSNQPQHF. The part of the CDR3 DNA that was read is TGTGCCAGTAGTACCGATCCGAGGGGGTCGGTAAGCAATCAGCCC.

In its sample, this clone was seen many times. The read comes to an end 3 residues before the CDR3 does, leaving the germline J gene to fill in the end. The chain joins TRBV14 to TRBJ2-7; tentative D call: TRBD1 (6 bases). The CDR3 runs 15 residues. Germline V CDR1 and CDR2: SGHDN, FVKESK. The V end was cut by 2 bases, the J end by 0 bases, with 11 bases between. CDR3 region: CASSQRQGISYEQYF. The part of the CDR3 DNA that was read is TGTGCCAGCAGCCAACGCCAGGGGATCTCCTACGAG.

Comments on this clone: The CDR3 extends 3 residues past the end of the read, so its final part is completed from the germline J gene. The chain links TRBV7-2 to TRBJ2-5; 9 nucleotides agree with TRBD2. The V segment lost 5 bases and the J segment 5 bases; nucleotides outside the gene matches: 6. The germline gives CDR1 SGHTA, CDR2 FQGNSA. The CDR3 contains 14 residues. The CDR3 DNA, read in part, is TGTGCCAGCAGCCCAAGACTAGCGGCCGAGACC. Translated: CASSPRLAAET. The full-length CDR3 reads as CASSPRLAAETQYF. Variable domain in full (rest from reference TRBV7-2 and TRBJ2-5): GAGVSQSPSNKVTEKGKDVELRCDPISGHTALYWYRQSLGQGLEFLIYFQGNSAPDKSGLPSDRFSAERTGGSVSTLTIQRTQQEDSAVYLCASSPRLAAETQYFGPGTRLLVL.

Worth noting for this clone: The CDR3 end lies 3 residues beyond the end of the read and is filled in from the germline J gene. The chain recombines TRBV19 with TRBJ2-7; possibly TRBD1 for D (5 bases). V shed 2 bases and J shed 2 bases, with 7 bases lying between them. Germline CDR1 reads LNHDA; CDR2 reads SQIVND (reference sequence). The CDR3 covers 13 residues. This CDR3 reads CASSITGTYEQYF. Partial CDR3 DNA: TGTGCCAGTAGTATAACAGGAACCTACGAG.

This clone has more than one count but fewer than ten. The CDR3 end falls 3 residues outside the read, so it is completed with the germline J gene. The chain joins TRBV20-1 to TRBJ1-5, with TRBD1 identical over 7 bases. There are 13 residues in the CDR3. Germline V gene sequence: CDR1 DFQATT, CDR2 SNEGSKA (reference sequence). J lost 7 bases, V lost 6 bases, and 9 bases had no gene match. CDR3 sequence reads: CSARQGPEQPQHF. The sequenced CDR3 bases are TGCAGTGCCCGACAGGGACCGGAACAGCCC.

For this clone: The read halts 3 residues ahead of the CDR3 end, with the missing end drawn from the germline J gene. V gene TRBV2 combines with J gene TRBJ1-5, with 9 bases identical to TRBD1. The V and J ends lost 8 bases and 5 bases, in that order; junction bases with no gene match: 4. CDR1 is SNHLY and CDR2 is FYNNEI in the germline V gene. CDR3 size: 13 residues. The sequenced part of the CDR3 DNA is TGTGCCAGCCGGGACAGGGTATATCAGCCC. It encodes CASRDRVYQP. The entire CDR3 is CASRDRVYQPQHF.

This clone has ten or more counts. The germline gene is not matched at one end of the junction; a read error may be the cause. The CDR3 goes on 3 residues after the read ends, and that part is filled in from the germline J gene. J is TRBJ1-2 and V is TRBV4-2, with TRBD1 matching over 9 bases. The CDR3 sequence is 15 residues long. Germline CDR1 LGHNA, CDR2 YNFKEQ. CDR3 DNA (partial): TGTGCCAGCAGCCAAGGGACAGGGGAAGAGTATGAC. Protein sequence: CASSQGTGEEYD. The full CDR3 sequence reads CASSQGTGEEYDYTF.

This clone turned up a few times. The read ends 3 residues shy of where the CDR3 ends; the end is completed using the germline J gene. The chain joins TRBV11-2 to TRBJ1-1, with D maybe TRBD1 (5 bases). CDR1 and CDR2 (germline): SGHAT, FQNNGV. V was shortened by 2 bases and J by 5 bases, with 9 bases between the two germline ends. This CDR3 comprises 13 residues. CDR3 DNA, as far as it was read: TGTGCCAGCAGCTTAACCAGGGTAACTGAA. This sequence encodes CASSLTRVTE. The entire CDR3 protein is CASSLTRVTEAFF.

This clone has only a few counts. From the germline J gene comes the end of the CDR3, since the read stops 3 residues before it. J is TRBJ1-2 and V is TRBV11-1; the match to TRBD1 covers 7 bases. With 2 bases clipped from V and 7 bases from J, the junction kept 4 bases outside the gene matches. This CDR3 spans 13 amino acids. In germline, CDR1 is SGHAT, CDR2 FQDESV (reference sequence). The CDR3 protein is CASSLSGGIGYTF. The part of the CDR3 DNA that was read is TGTGCCAGCAGCTTATCAGGGGGAATTGGC.

This clone was seen only a few times. The sequenced CDR3 bases are TGTGCCAGTAGTTCGACAGGGTGGGAA. Protein: CASSSTGWE. The CDR3 in full is CASSSTGWEAFF. This rearrangement joins TRBV19 to TRBJ1-1, with 7 nucleotides matching TRBD1. The observed sequence ends 3 residues before the CDR3 terminus, with the missing tail filled in from the germline J gene. Germline V gene lookup returns CDR1 LNHDA and CDR2 SQIVND (reference sequence). The CDR3 loop spans 12 amino acids.

Note on this clone: The read terminates 3 residues before the CDR3 end, so the remaining end is supplied by the germline J gene. The chain carries TRBV19 and TRBJ1-5; 8 bases map to TRBD1. Germline loops: CDR1 LNHDA, CDR2 SQIVND (reference sequence). The CDR3 runs 14 residues. The ends lost 3 bases at V and 9 bases at J; junction bases unmatched: 7. CDR3 DNA, as far as it was read: TGTGCCAGTAGTATCGGACAGGGTTCATGGCCC. Encoded protein: CASSIGQGSWP. The complete CDR3 sequence is CASSIGQGSWPQHF.

This clone was seen at least ten times. The read halts 3 residues ahead of the CDR3 end, with the missing end drawn from the germline J gene. The rearrangement joins TRBV7-6 to TRBJ2-3; 8 bases match TRBD2. Germline V CDR1 and CDR2: SGHVS, FNYEAQ. The CDR3 runs to 16 residues. J lost 5 bases, V lost 1 base, and 8 bases had no gene match. This CDR3 reads CASSLVGRGAGDTQYF. The covered CDR3 bases are TGTGCCAGCAGCTTAGTAGGGCGGGGGGCAGGAGATACG.

About this clone: The read is 3 residues too short to cover the CDR3 end, so that end is filled in from the germline J gene. The chain uses TRBV7-2 and TRBJ2-7, with 8 positions matching TRBD1. The junction had 7 bases not matched to a gene; V was cut back by 6 bases and J by 3 bases. The CDR3 is 14 amino acids. Germline lookup yields CDR1 SGHTA and CDR2 FQGNSA. CDR3 DNA, as far as it was read: TGTGCCAGCAGTCGCAGGGGGCAAGGCTACGAG. Protein: CASSRRGQGYE. The complete CDR3 sequence is CASSRRGQGYEQYF.